Sequencing of this T cell receptor beta chain was carried out in a study of early T cells in non-severe SARS-CoV-2 infection (dated by TCRdb to about 2021). General notes on the study: Because TCR sequencing was done on bulk RNA from unsorted whole blood, the alpha and beta chains could not be paired.

Study-wide conclusions, independent of this receptor: VDJdb matching was skewed toward anti-spike CD8 responses, so virus-specific expansions were likely underestimated and private and CD4 specificities were missed.

This clonotype was counted at least ten times. Its antigen specificity is not known. There are no base qualities to consult, and no much larger clone falls within one base. From its cysteine to its phenylalanine, the CDR3 spans 12 amino acids. The sequence is cut down to CDR3 DNA, 36 bases in frame from base 1. Trimming takes 1 base from V and 3 bases from J, and the germline ends sit 4 bases apart. The germline V gene sets CDR1 to SGHTA and CDR2 to FQGNSA. A case-control design nested within a healthcare worker cohort in London, UK, was used, with weekly nasopharyngeal swab PCR tests and blood sampling performed. Healthcare workers were enrolled in the week of the UK lockdown, from 23 to 31 March 2020, and were followed every week for up to roughly 15 weeks. The method was 5' RACE. For sequencing, a NextSeq 500 was employed. In the TCR library protocol, unique molecular identifiers were attached to individual cDNA molecules to correct for PCR bias and sequencing error. Sequencing covered both TCR alpha and beta chains, and within each sample the abundances of alpha and beta sequences were tightly co-correlated. The study's processing was this. Decombinator V4 was used to annotate the V gene, J gene and CDR3 of the TCR sequences. TCRs were defined as expanded if a significant change between any two time points was detected under a Poisson model with p below 0.0001. TCR abundances were normalised to the total number of TCRs sequenced per sample and were expressed as counts per million. MAIT TCRs were defined by TRAV1-2 paired with TRAJ12, TRAJ20 or TRAJ33, and iNKT TCRs by TRAV10 paired with TRAJ18. VDJdb, accessed 1 November 2021, was searched for CMV, EBV and SARS-CoV-2 annotated TCRs, excluding TCRs annotated for multiple antigens. TCRdb reran the public reads through fastp at Q25 and MiXCR, keeping productive beta chains. Rows are combined by CDR3 protein, so each entry shows the most common genes and DNA. The V and J calls reflect TCRdb's pipeline rather than the authors' work. The sample includes tens of thousands of distinct CDR3 sequences, with roughly 6% observed a single time. Approximately 13% of the sample goes to the ten largest clones.

The source is an adult who was a healthcare worker with PCR-confirmed SARS-CoV-2 infection or an uninfected control (not recorded which). Source material: whole blood. The chain was built from TRBV7-2 and TRBJ2-7; a confident D gene designation cannot be given. The DNA sequence reads TGTGCCAGCAGCTTAGAGGTCTACGAGCAGTACTTC. Its coded protein is CASSLEVYEQYF. The CDR3, completed at both ends by the reference TRBV7-2 and TRBJ2-7 genes, gives the full variable domain GAGVSQSPSNKVTEKGKDVELRCDPISGHTALYWYRQSLGQGLEFLIYFQGNSAPDKSGLPSDRFSAERTGGSVSTLTIQRTQQEDSAVYLCASSLEVYEQYFGPGTRLTVT.